A selection of T cell receptor beta chains follows, all from one sample in a study of cytomegalovirus exposure and HLA in healthy donors. Libraries were prepared by immunoSEQ multiplex PCR; TCRdb keeps only in-frame clonotypes and omits some of them. The table shows 130,000 to 150,000 clones, with around four fifths occurring only once. Source material: PBMCs. The receptors shown here come from a woman aged 60-70 years in good health and CMV-seropositive. The CDR3 runs from the conserved cysteine through the conserved F or W. The D gene is left open where the match is weak. Size is omitted from some rows. Given values are once, few, many or a class for expanded clones.

TRBV14	NA	TRBJ2-1	NA	CASSAGTREFF	TGTGCCAGCAGCGCCGGGACTCGGGAGTTCTTC
TRBV28	NA	TRBJ2-2	NA	CASSLAGPLSGELFF	TGTGCCAGCAGTTTGGCAGGTCCATTATCCGGGGAGCTGTTTTTT
TRBV15	NA	TRBJ1-1	NA	CATSRPPIGGNTEAFF	TGTGCCACCAGCAGGCCACCTATCGGGGGGAACACTGAAGCTTTCTTT
TRBV7-2	TRBD1	TRBJ2-2	once	CASSLGGRGRTGELFF	TGTGCCAGCAGCTTAGGGGGCAGGGGGCGGACCGGGGAGCTGTTTTTT
TRBV5-1	NA	TRBJ2-1	NA	CASSLEGTGIYNEQFF	TGCGCCAGCAGCTTGGAGGGGACTGGGATTTACAATGAGCAGTTCTTC
TRBV9	NA	TRBJ2-3	once	CASSVGAGGGTDTQYF	TGTGCCAGCAGCGTAGGGGCTGGCGGGGGCACAGATACGCAGTATTTT
TRBV4-1	TRBD1	TRBJ2-7	NA	CASSQDRGRSYEQYF	TGCGCCAGCAGCCAGGACAGGGGGCGATCCTACGAGCAGTACTTC
TRBV5-6	NA	TRBJ2-3	once	CASRQGPSTDTQYF	TGTGCCAGCAGGCAGGGTCCTAGCACAGATACGCAGTATTTT
TRBV28	NA	TRBJ2-3	NA	CASSQRQVSTDTQYF	TGTGCCAGCAGTCAGAGACAGGTTAGCACAGATACGCAGTATTTT
TRBV10-3	TRBD1	TRBJ2-3	once	CAIRPETGRASDTQYF	TGTGCCATCAGACCAGAGACAGGGAGAGCGTCAGATACGCAGTATTTT
TRBV28	TRBD1	TRBJ1-1	few	CASSPWTGENTEAFF	TGTGCCAGCAGTCCATGGACAGGGGAGAACACTGAAGCTTTCTTT
TRBV23-1	NA	TRBJ1-4	NA	CASSQDRQIATNEKLFF	TGCGCCAGCAGTCAAGACAGGCAGATTGCAACTAATGAAAAACTGTTTTTT
TRBV30	NA	TRBJ1-6	NA	CAWSTGYRSPLHF	TGTGCCTGGAGTACAGGGTACCGTTCACCCCTCCACTTT
TRBV27	NA	TRBJ1-2	NA	CASSTGTSGADGYTF	TGTGCCAGCAGTACGGGGACAAGTGGCGCTGATGGCTACACCTTC
TRBV28	NA	TRBJ2-3	NA	CASIEGFTDTQYF	TGTGCCAGCATTGAGGGTTTCACAGATACGCAGTATTTT
TRBV6-5	NA	TRBJ2-3	NA	CATGEVRDTQYF	TGTGCCACGGGGGAGGTCCGGGATACGCAGTATTTT
TRBV9	TRBD2	TRBJ2-5	NA	CASSVSGRAGETQYF	TGTGCCAGCAGCGTAAGCGGGAGGGCCGGAGAGACCCAGTACTTC